The entry below gives a single TCR beta chain sequence along with its context. Its antigen is currently unknown. The entry originates in a study of shared clonotypes between healthy human individuals. Notes on the study in general: In this cohort, only blood was sampled, and tissue repertoires likely differ.

Sequencing was performed with immunoSEQ multiplex PCR; in TCRdb, only in-frame clones are kept and a portion is missing. The sample shows roughly 2.2 million clones, just under 95% of them seen only once. Adult donors, all healthy and HIV-negative, had no recent acute infections or vaccinations. Caucasian adults residing in Nashville, Tennessee made up all the donors. The V gene's germline CDR1 is KGHSH and CDR2 LQKENI. Trimming cost V 4 bases and J 4 bases, with 17 bases left between them. This CDR3 has 16 amino acids. The clonotype comes from a man between 18 and 35 years old in good health. Some clones in this sample may be carry-over from other donors' samples. The rearrangement links TRBV18 to TRBJ2-1, with D perhaps TRBD2 (5 bases). Specimen: naive CD4+ T cells from PBMCs. Subset specified: CD45RA+ positively selected. The CDR3 spells CASSRDGTGRYNEQFF. In DNA form, the CDR3 reads TGTGCCAGCTCACGGGATGGAACGGGAAGATACAATGAGCAGTTCTTC.